A selection of T cell receptor beta chains follows, all from one sample in a study of T-cell memory formation after mild COVID-19. TCRdb used MiXCR to reprocess the 5' RACE reads, holding one entry per CDR3 protein. The sample holds 350,000 or so distinct CDR3 sequences, approximately 21% seen once. What was sequenced was PBMCs or a T cell subset sorted from them (not recorded which). These receptors all come from an adult woman who had mild COVID-19 (a few samples of this study predate the infection). Cell type and time point are not known. Both conserved end residues are part of each CDR3. D genes are given only for firm matches. Only some rows state a clone size, as once, few, many or a class for expanded clones.

J gene,CDR3 length,V gene,clone size,D gene,CDR3 protein,CDR3 DNA
TRBJ1-2,13,TRBV29-1,NA,TRBD1,CSVAGQGAGGYTF,TGCAGCGTCGCAGGACAGGGGGCTGGAGGCTACACCTTC
TRBJ2-6,18,TRBV20-1,NA,TRBD1,CSATPLDRGASGANVLTF,TGCAGTGCTACGCCCCTCGACAGGGGCGCTTCTGGGGCCAACGTCCTGACTTTC
TRBJ2-7,14,TRBV11-2,NA,NA,CASSLDGGQNEQYF,TGTGCCAGCAGCTTAGACGGGGGGCAAAACGAGCAGTACTTC
TRBJ1-1,15,TRBV9,few,NA,CASSVAGVGSTEAFF,TGTGCCAGCAGCGTAGCAGGGGTGGGTAGCACTGAAGCTTTCTTT
TRBJ1-1,14,TRBV12-3/TRBV12-4,NA,NA,CASSFAGQAYEAFF,TGTGCCAGCAGTTTCGCAGGCCAGGCCTATGAAGCTTTCTTT
TRBJ1-1,12,TRBV20-1,once,NA,CSAYRENTEAFF,TGCAGTGCGTACAGGGAAAACACTGAAGCTTTCTTT
TRBJ1-1,13,TRBV7-3,few,NA,CASSPQANTEAFF,TGTGCCAGCAGCCCACAGGCGAACACTGAAGCTTTCTTT
TRBJ2-7,17,TRBV5-5,few,NA,CASTYEAGLYLSYEQYF,TGTGCCAGCACCTATGAAGCGGGCCTATACCTTTCCTACGAGCAGTACTTC
TRBJ1-2,12,TRBV5-1,many,NA,CASSLDVFGYTF,TGCGCCAGCAGCTTGGACGTTTTTGGCTACACCTTC
TRBJ2-7,19,TRBV7-9,few,TRBD1,CASSLVGTVLGGTSYEQYF,TGTGCCAGCAGCTTAGTCGGGACAGTGCTTGGTGGGACCTCCTACGAGCAGTACTTC
TRBJ2-1,15,TRBV12-3/TRBV12-4,few,TRBD2,CASSLGLAGGPGQFF,TGTGCCAGCAGTTTAGGTCTAGCGGGAGGGCCGGGGCAGTTCTTC
TRBJ1-5,14,TRBV12-3/TRBV12-4,few,NA,CASSSGGAPQPQHF,TGTGCCAGCAGTTCAGGAGGGGCCCCCCAGCCCCAGCATTTT
TRBJ2-3,15,TRBV6-2/TRBV6-3,NA,TRBD2,CASSYGASGADTQYF,TGTGCCAGCAGTTACGGAGCTAGCGGGGCAGATACGCAGTATTTT
TRBJ2-3,12,TRBV6-5,NA,NA,CASRPSSYTQYF,TGTGCCAGCAGGCCATCTAGTTATACGCAGTATTTT
TRBJ2-1,13,TRBV4-3,few,NA,CASLGGVLGEQFF,TGCGCCAGTCTTGGGGGAGTATTAGGTGAGCAGTTCTTC
TRBJ2-5,13,TRBV29-1,NA,NA,CSVESGSQETQYF,TGCAGCGTTGAATCTGGCAGCCAAGAGACCCAGTACTTC
TRBJ2-7,15,TRBV4-1,NA,NA,CASSQGVTEKHEQYF,TGCGCCAGCAGCCAAGGCGTGACGGAGAAACACGAGCAGTACTTC
TRBJ2-7,13,TRBV7-2,few,NA,CASSLGLVAGQYF,TGTGCCAGCAGCTTAGGTTTGGTGGCGGGGCAGTACTTC
TRBJ2-7,17,TRBV27,NA,TRBD2,CASSLFSGSLGSYEQYF,TGTGCCAGCAGTTTGTTTAGCGGGAGTTTAGGATCCTACGAGCAGTACTTC
TRBJ1-5,16,TRBV5-5,NA,NA,CASSPSQGLGNQPQHF,TGTGCCAGCAGCCCGTCCCAGGGTCTTGGCAATCAGCCCCAGCATTTT
TRBJ1-1,13,TRBV6-2/TRBV6-3,few,TRBD1,CASTDWTGRKAFF,TGTGCCAGCACCGACTGGACAGGGAGGAAAGCTTTCTTT
TRBJ2-1,15,TRBV7-8,few,TRBD2,CASSSGTSGFNEQFF,TGTGCCAGCAGCTCCGGGACTAGCGGATTCAATGAGCAGTTCTTC
TRBJ1-6,15,TRBV7-8,few,TRBD1,CASSPGQGSNSPLHF,TGTGCCAGCAGCCCTGGACAGGGTAGTAATTCACCCCTCCACTTT
TRBJ2-7,10,TRBV24-1,few,NA,CATATYEQYF,TGTGCCACCGCCACCTACGAGCAGTACTTC
TRBJ1-1,14,TRBV5-1,many,NA,CASSINNMNTEAFF,TGCGCCAGCAGCATTAATAATATGAACACTGAAGCTTTCTTT
TRBJ2-7,13,TRBV29-1,NA,TRBD1,CSVVRDRGLEQYF,TGCAGCGTTGTAAGGGACAGGGGGCTCGAGCAGTACTTC